This TCR beta chain came from a study of blood T cells in healthy people across ages. A sample-barcoded 5' primer and a J-beta primer mix were used in a second PCR of roughly 7 to 12 cycles. TCRdb fed the 5' RACE reads into MiXCR, producing one record per CDR3 protein. The sample holds around 800,000 distinct CDR3 sequences, 44% seen once. This CDR3 is built from 16 residues. In germline, CDR1 is LNHNV, CDR2 YYDKDF (reference sequence). With 1 base clipped from V and 6 bases from J, the junction kept 10 bases outside the gene matches. The clonotype comes from a man between 60 and 70 years old in good health. Sequencing input: blood. This chain links TRBV15 with TRBJ2-7; TRBD1 matches at 9 bases. The CDR3: CATSRGTGTGMSEQYF. Written as DNA, the CDR3 is TGTGCCACCAGCAGAGGAACCGGGACAGGGATGTCCGAGCAGTACTTC.